Included here is one T cell receptor beta chain sequence, with context. This sample is part of a study of T cell responses to AZD1222 COVID-19 vaccine. The assay was immunoSEQ multiplex PCR, and TCRdb's table has in-frame clones only and misses some. The sample shows over 15,000 clones, about 87% of them seen only once. The length of the CDR3 is 15 residues. Germline-derived CDR1 and CDR2 are KGHDR and SFDVKD. V dropped 4 bases and J dropped 5; count of bases not matched to a gene: 9. The gene calls are TRBV24-1 and TRBJ2-5; TRBD2 matches 7 bases. The source is an adult who received the AZD1222 COVID-19 vaccine. Source: peripheral blood, taken 28 days after the second AZD1222 dose. The CDR3 is CATSDPGLAVETQYF. In DNA form, the CDR3 reads TGTGCCACCAGTGACCCGGGTCTAGCGGTGGAGACCCAGTACTTC.